The sequence of this T cell receptor (beta chain) was determined in a study of radiotherapy plus CTLA-4 blockade in lung cancer. Study context: Disease control was achieved by about 34% of patients, and objective responses by around 17%.

The study's findings and limits: Some TCR clones had been derived from tumors. These clones expanded in peripheral blood after radiotherapy plus ipilimumab. The authors reported that early blood T cell clone dynamics, with interferon-beta, best predicted response.

The V end was cut by 3 bases, the J end by 1 base, with 6 bases between. The CDR3 runs 13 residues. The germline V gene has CDR1 SGHVS and CDR2 FNYEAQ. TCRdb's copy holds only in-frame clones and misses some; the assay was immunoSEQ multiplex PCR. The profile covers 55,000 to 85,000 clones, with about 72% appearing a single time and about 15% taken by the ten largest. To note about this clone: Its specificity is not known.

Focal radiation plus CTLA-4 blockade with ipilimumab was given to patients with chemo-refractory metastatic non-small-cell lung cancer. The sample consisted of peripheral blood, taken from a patient treated with radiotherapy plus ipilimumab. This clonotype originated in a human donor with non-small cell lung cancer whose response to radiotherapy plus ipilimumab could not be evaluated. Some clones in this sample may be carry-over from other donors' samples. The gene calls are TRBV7-6 and TRBJ1-1, with a weak D call TRBD1 (5 bases). The DNA for the CDR3 is TGTGCCAGCAGCTTGACAGAGAACACTGAAGCTTTCTTT. It codes for CASSLTENTEAFF.